Sequencing of this TCR beta chain was carried out in a study of blood T cell repertoires in COVID-19 (dated by TCRdb to 2018 to 2020). Notes on the research overall: The collaborator samples originated in the United States, Italy and Spain and spanned the acute and convalescent phases of COVID-19. The material from the prospective study consisted of cDNA or gDNA derived from T cells, B-cell-depleted T cells, or PBMCs. Subjects who had been exposed to COVID-19, were actively infected with it, or had recovered from it provided the deeply sampled blood TCRbeta repertoires that made up the dataset. The repertoires were made available in a free public database intended to serve as a resource for research on the immune response to SARS-CoV-2. Samples came from the ongoing ImmuneRACE study (first 160 participants) plus 1,254 subjects from 6 global collaborators. Nearly every sample came with metadata listing a de-identified subject ID, COVID-19 status, age in years and sex. Where HLA class I and class II types were available, the types were taken from metadata supplied by the sample provider, not from assay-based typing. Here is what the overall study found, with its caveats: How much clinical and demographic metadata was included differed by source and by participant, and the metadata was provided uncurated.

The immunoSEQ Assay, a bias-controlled multiplex PCR, was used to amplify TCRbeta CDR3 regions from genomic DNA. The original pipeline was this. The number of nucleated cells in each sample was estimated by amplification of reference gene primers within the assay. To quantify the absolute abundance of each unique TCRbeta CDR3 rearrangement, sequence reads were collapsed and filtered. Productive Simpson clonality was computed per sample as the square root of Simpson's diversity index over productive rearrangements. TCRdb limited this immuneACCESS table to in-frame rearrangements with V and J called. A share of clones is missing; checked studies link under half to unresolved V genes, and the rest is unexplained. The D gene and trimming were derived from the DNA, and the V and J assignments and clone size from that table. The sample table records roughly 86,000 clones; 85% to 90% of these occur just once. The ten largest clones capture 5.1% of the sample.

This clone came up many times. No antigen is known for it. One base away there is no much larger clone; base qualities are not given. The collaborating institutions used their own protocols to collect whole blood in K2EDTA tubes. For TCRbeta analysis, collaborators shipped samples in one of three forms: frozen whole blood, isolated PBMCs, or DNA extracted from either of those sample types. The CDR3 numbers 14 residues from cysteine through phenylalanine. The only DNA kept is the CDR3, 42 bases in frame from the first base. The junction shows trimming of 5 bases on V and 1 base on J, and the gene matches do not reach 4 bases of it. CDR1 and CDR2 (MNHNY, SVGAGI) derive from the germline V gene (reference sequence).

This chain is built from TRBV6-6 and TRBJ2-7, and TRBD1 aligns with 8 junction nucleotides. The clonotype comes from a man aged 35 to 55 with acute or convalescent COVID-19. Sequenced sample: peripheral blood. The base sequence is TGTGCCAGCAGTCCAACAGGGGGTTCCTACGAGCAGTACTTC. Translated, this gives CASSPTGGSYEQYF.